What follows are 2 T cell receptor beta chains derived from one specimen sequenced in a study of OX40 agonist ivuxolimab in advanced cancers. Clones were read by immunoSEQ multiplex PCR, and TCRdb kept only the in-frame ones, dropping some. Altogether 80,000 to 100,000 clones are present, roughly 87% being singletons, with the ten largest covering roughly 0.5%. This material consisted of CD4+ or CD8+ T cells sorted from blood, taken in a trial of the OX40 agonist ivuxolimab. These receptors were obtained from an adult with an advanced solid tumor such as melanoma, head and neck, liver or kidney cancer.

V is TRBV5-1 and J is TRBJ2-7; D uncertain. The germline gives CDR1 SGHRS, CDR2 YFSETQ. Trimming took off 2 bases at V and 7 bases at J, with 13 bases between the two ends. There are 13 residues in the CDR3. CDR3 in DNA: TGCGCCAGCAGCTTCGGCCGGTCGGAAGAGCAGTACTTC. Translated, it gives CASSFGRSEEQYF.

The chain recombines TRBV19 with TRBJ1-1, with a possible D match to TRBD1 (5 bases). The CDR3 is 15 amino acids. Per germline, CDR1 LNHDA and CDR2 SQIVND (reference sequence). The V gene lost 3 bases and the J gene lost 0 bases, with 11 bases spanning the gap. DNA of the CDR3: TGTGCCAGTAGTATCCTGGGACGGGTGAACACTGAAGCTTTCTTT. Amino acid sequence: CASSILGRVNTEAFF. The full variable domain, in which reference TRBV19 and TRBJ1-1 provide the parts outside the CDR3, is DGGITQSPKYLFRKEGQNVTLSCEQNLNHDAMYWYRQDPGQGLRLIYYSQIVNDFQKGDIAEGYSVSREKKESFPLTVTSAQKNPTAFYLCASSILGRVNTEAFFGQGTRLTVV.